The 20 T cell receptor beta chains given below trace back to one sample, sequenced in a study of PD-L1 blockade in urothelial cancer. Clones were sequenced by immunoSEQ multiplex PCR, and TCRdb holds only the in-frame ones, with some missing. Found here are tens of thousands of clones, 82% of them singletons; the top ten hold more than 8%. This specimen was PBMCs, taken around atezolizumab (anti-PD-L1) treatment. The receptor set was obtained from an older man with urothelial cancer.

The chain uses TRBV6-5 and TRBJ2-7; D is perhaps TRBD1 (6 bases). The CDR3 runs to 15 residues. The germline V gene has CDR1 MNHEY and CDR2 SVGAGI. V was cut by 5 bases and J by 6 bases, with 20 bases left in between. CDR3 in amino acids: CASSSYRANSLEQYF. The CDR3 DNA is TGTGCCAGCAGTAGTTACAGGGCGAATTCCCTCGAGCAGTACTTC.

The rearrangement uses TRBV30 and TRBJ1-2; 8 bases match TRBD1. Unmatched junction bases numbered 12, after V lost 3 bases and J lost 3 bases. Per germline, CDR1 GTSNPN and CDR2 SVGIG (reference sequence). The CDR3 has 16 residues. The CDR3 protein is CAWRKGQGGGYYGYTF. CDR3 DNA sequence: TGTGCCTGGAGGAAAGGACAGGGCGGAGGATACTATGGCTACACCTTC.

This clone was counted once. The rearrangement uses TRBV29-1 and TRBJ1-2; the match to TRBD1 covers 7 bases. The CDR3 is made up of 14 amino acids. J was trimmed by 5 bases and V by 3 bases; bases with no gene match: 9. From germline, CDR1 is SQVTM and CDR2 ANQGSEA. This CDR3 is CSVDIVPGGYGYTF. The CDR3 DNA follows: TGCAGCGTTGATATAGTGCCAGGGGGGTATGGCTACACCTTC.

CDR3 sequence: CASSTRQGFQETQYF. The CDR3 nucleotides are TGTGCCAGCAGTACACGACAGGGTTTTCAAGAGACCCAGTACTTC. The V call is TRBV6-1, the J call TRBJ2-5, with 7 nucleotides matching TRBD1. V trimming: 5 bases; J trimming: 2 bases; junction bases outside the gene matches: 8. The length of the CDR3 is 15 residues. From germline, CDR1 is MNHNS and CDR2 SASEGT.

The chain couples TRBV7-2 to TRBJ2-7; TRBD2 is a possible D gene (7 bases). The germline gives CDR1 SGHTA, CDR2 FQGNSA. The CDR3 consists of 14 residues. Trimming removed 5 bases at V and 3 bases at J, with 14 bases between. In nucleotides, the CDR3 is TGTGCCAGCAGCCTGGGAGGGGGGTTCTACGAGCAGTACTTC. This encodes CASSLGGGFYEQYF.

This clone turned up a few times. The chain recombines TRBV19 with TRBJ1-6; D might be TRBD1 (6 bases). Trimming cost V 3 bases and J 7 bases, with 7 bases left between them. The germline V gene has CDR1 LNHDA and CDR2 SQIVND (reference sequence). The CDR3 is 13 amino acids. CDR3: CASSIDRNSPLHF. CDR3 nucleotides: TGTGCCAGTAGTATCGACAGGAATTCACCCCTCCACTTT.

The CDR3 is CASSLAERSGGRYTGELFF. The CDR3 DNA follows: TGCGCCAGCAGCTTGGCCGAAAGGAGCGGGGGGCGCTACACCGGGGAGCTGTTTTTT. The chain joins TRBV5-1 to TRBJ2-2, with 9 positions matching TRBD2. V shed 0 bases, J shed 3 bases, and the junction held 12 bases outside the gene matches. Looked up from germline, CDR1 is SGHRS and CDR2 is YFSETQ. The CDR3 extends over 19 amino acids.

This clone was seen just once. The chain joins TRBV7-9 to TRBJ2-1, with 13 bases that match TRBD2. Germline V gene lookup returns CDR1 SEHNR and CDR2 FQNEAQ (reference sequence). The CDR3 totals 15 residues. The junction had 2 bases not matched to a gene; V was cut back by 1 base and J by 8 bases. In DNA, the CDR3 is TGTGCCAGCAGCTTAGGACTAGCGGGAGGAGATGAGCAGTTCTTC. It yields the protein CASSLGLAGGDEQFF. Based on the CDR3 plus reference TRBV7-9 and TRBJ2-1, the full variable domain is DTGVSQNPRHKITKRGQNVTFRCDPISEHNRLYWYRQTLGQGPEFLTYFQNEAQLEKSRLLSDRFSAERPKGSFSTLEIQRTEQGDSAMYLCASSLGLAGGDEQFFGPGTRLTVL.

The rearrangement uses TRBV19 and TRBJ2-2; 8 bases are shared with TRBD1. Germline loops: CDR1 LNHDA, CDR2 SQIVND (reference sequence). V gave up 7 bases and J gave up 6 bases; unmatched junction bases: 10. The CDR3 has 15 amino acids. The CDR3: CASTIRTGMPGELFF. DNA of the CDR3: TGTGCCAGTACCATCCGGACAGGGATGCCCGGGGAGCTGTTTTTT. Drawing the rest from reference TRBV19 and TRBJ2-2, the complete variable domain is DGGITQSPKYLFRKEGQNVTLSCEQNLNHDAMYWYRQDPGQGLRLIYYSQIVNDFQKGDIAEGYSVSREKKESFPLTVTSAQKNPTAFYLCASTIRTGMPGELFFGEGSRLTVL.

CDR3 residues: CASSTQTSGSSYEQYF. As DNA, the CDR3 is TGTGCCAGCAGCACCCAGACTAGCGGGAGTTCCTACGAGCAGTACTTC. V is TRBV7-8 and J is TRBJ2-7, with TRBD2 matching 12 bases. The V segment lost 5 bases and the J segment 1 base; nucleotides outside the gene matches: 6. There are 16 residues in the CDR3. The V gene's germline CDR1 is SGHVS and CDR2 FQNEAQ.

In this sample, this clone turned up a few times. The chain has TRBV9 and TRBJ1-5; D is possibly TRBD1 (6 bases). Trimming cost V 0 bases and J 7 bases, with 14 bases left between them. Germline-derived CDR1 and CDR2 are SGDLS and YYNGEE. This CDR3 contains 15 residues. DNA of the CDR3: TGTGCCAGCAGCGTAGGAATAGAGGGGGTGCAGCCCCAGCATTTT. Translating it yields CASSVGIEGVQPQHF.

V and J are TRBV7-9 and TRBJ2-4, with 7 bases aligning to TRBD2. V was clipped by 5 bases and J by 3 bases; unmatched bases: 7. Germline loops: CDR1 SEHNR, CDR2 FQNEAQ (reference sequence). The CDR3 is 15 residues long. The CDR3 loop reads CASSHPPSGKNIQYF. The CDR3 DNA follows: TGTGCCAGCAGCCACCCTCCTAGCGGCAAAAACATTCAGTACTTC.

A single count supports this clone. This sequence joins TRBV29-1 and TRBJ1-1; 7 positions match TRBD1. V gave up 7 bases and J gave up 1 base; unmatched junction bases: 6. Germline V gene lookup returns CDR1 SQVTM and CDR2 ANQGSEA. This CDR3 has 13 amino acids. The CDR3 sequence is CSASDRSNTEAFF. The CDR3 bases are TGCAGCGCCTCGGACAGGTCGAACACTGAAGCTTTCTTT.

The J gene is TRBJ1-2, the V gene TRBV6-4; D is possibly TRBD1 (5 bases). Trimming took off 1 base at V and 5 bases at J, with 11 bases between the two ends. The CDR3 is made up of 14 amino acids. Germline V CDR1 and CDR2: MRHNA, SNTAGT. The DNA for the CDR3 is TGTGCCAGCAGTGACTTCCCAGGACATTATGGCTACACCTTC. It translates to CASSDFPGHYGYTF.

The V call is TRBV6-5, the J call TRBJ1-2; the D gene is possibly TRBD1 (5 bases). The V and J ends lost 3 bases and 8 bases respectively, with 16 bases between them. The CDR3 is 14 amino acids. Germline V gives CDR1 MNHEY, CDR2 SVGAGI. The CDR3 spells CASSYGDPGGGYTF. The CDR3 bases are TGTGCCAGCAGTTATGGGGACCCGGGGGGAGGCTACACCTTC.

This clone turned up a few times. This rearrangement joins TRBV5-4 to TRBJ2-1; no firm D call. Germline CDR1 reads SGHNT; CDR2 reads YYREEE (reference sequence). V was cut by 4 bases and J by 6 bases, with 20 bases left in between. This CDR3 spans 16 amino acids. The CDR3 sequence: CASSPSTVELVNEQFF. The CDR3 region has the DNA TGTGCCAGCAGCCCATCTACCGTAGAGTTGGTCAATGAGCAGTTCTTC.

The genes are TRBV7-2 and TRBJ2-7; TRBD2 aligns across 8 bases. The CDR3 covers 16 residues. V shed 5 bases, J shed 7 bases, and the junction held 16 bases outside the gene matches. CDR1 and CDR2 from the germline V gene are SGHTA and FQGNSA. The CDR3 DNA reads TGTGCCAGCAGCCCCGTGGCGGGGGGACGTTATTCGGAGCAGTACTTC. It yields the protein CASSPVAGGRYSEQYF.

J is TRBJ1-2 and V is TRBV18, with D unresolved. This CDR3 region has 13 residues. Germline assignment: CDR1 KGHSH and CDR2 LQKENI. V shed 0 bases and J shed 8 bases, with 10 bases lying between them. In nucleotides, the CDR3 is TGTGCCAGCTCACCACCGCGAGGCGGGGGCTACACCTTC. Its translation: CASSPPRGGGYTF.

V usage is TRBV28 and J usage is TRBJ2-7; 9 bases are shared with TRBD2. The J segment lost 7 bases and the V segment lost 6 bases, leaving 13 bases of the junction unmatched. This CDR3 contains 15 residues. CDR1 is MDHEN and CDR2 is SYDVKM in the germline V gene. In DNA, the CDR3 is TGTGCCAGCAGCTTTTTTAGCGGGAGAGAGGGGGAGCAGTACTTC. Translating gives CASSFFSGREGEQYF. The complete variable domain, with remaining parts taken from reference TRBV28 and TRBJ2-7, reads DVKVTQSSRYLVKRTGEKVFLECVQDMDHENMFWYRQDPGLGLRLIYFSYDVKMKEKGDIPEGYSVSREKKERFSLILESASTNQTSMYLCASSFFSGREGEQYFGPGTRLTVT.

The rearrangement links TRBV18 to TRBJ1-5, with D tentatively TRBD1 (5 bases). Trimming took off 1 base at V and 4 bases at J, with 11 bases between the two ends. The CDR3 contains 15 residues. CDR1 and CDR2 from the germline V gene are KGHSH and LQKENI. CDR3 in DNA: TGTGCCAGCTCACCACAGGGGCTTGGGAATCAGCCCCAGCATTTT. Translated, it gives CASSPQGLGNQPQHF.